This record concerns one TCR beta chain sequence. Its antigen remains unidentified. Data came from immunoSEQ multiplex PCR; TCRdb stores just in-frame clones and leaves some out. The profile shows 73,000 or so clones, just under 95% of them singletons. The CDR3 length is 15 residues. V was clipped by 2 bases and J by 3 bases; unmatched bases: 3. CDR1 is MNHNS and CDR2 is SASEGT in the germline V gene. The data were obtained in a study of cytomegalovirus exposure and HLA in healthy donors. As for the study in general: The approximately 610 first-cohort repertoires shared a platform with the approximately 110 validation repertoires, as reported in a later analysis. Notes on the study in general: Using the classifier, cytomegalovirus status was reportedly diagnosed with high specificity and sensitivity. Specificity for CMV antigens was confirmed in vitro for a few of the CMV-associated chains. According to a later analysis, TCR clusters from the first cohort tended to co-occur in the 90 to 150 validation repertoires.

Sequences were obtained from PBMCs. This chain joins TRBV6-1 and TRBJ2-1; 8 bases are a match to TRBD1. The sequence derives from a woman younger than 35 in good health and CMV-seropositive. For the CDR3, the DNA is TGTGCCAGCAGTGAATGGACAGGGAACTACAATGAGCAGTTCTTC. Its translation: CASSEWTGNYNEQFF.